The entry below gives a single T cell receptor beta chain sequence along with its context. Its antigen remains unknown. V shed 5 bases and J shed 4 bases, with 14 bases lying between them. The germline V gene encodes CDR1 SGHTA and CDR2 FQGNSA. The CDR3 totals 14 residues. The source of the sample is a study of cytomegalovirus exposure and HLA in healthy donors. Study background: Genetic ancestry analysis placed about 80% of the approximately 400 donors that were genotyped in the Caucasian-associated cluster. Whole-study findings and limits: There were several of the most significant clusters that appeared linked to common viral pathogens in a later analysis. Later work showed greater clonal expansion in HLA-associated TCR beta chains than in equally common others.

Both 60 Vbeta primers and 13 Jbeta primers went into the PCR. Profiled with immunoSEQ multiplex PCR; TCRdb holds only in-frame clones, not every one. The sample contains roughly 190,000 clones, around 82% of which appear only once. This clonotype was obtained from a young man in good health and CMV-seronegative. The chain has TRBV7-2 and TRBJ1-2; weak D call: TRBD1 (6 bases). Source material: PBMCs. CDR3 nucleotides: TGTGCCAGCAGCCGGGACAAGAGCCTCTATGGCTACACCTTC. This translates into CASSRDKSLYGYTF. Drawing the rest from reference TRBV7-2 and TRBJ1-2, the complete variable domain is GAGVSQSPSNKVTEKGKDVELRCDPISGHTALYWYRQSLGQGLEFLIYFQGNSAPDKSGLPSDRFSAERTGGSVSTLTIQRTQQEDSAVYLCASSRDKSLYGYTFGSGTRLTVV.